The TCR beta chain under discussion was sequenced for a study of shared clonotypes between healthy human individuals (dated by TCRdb to about 2020). About the full investigation: Three men and two women, aged 18 to 49 years, made up the cohort. Per donor, three plates each were used for CD4 naive and CD4 memory, two for CD8 naive, and one for CD8 memory. To estimate repertoire size and how much clonotypes are shared between individuals, the study performed deep sequencing of blood TCR repertoires from about five healthy adults. To increase sequencing depth and limit assay-specific biases, TCR repertoire library preparation and sequencing were carried out by different laboratories using diverse techniques. Each donor's leukapheresis produced roughly between roughly 0.85 and 9.5 billion PBMCs.

Using the deep immunoSEQ assay, TCR CDR3 regions were amplified from genomic DNA by multiplex PCR. For each cell subset, the extracted genomic DNA was distributed evenly across all wells of several immunoSEQ 96-well plates, and each plate served as one replicate. For sorted subsets, roughly 0.2 ug genomic DNA, equal to 30,000 to 35,000 T cell genomes, was loaded into each replicate PCR. Purified libraries were measured with a Qubit 3.0 fluorometer, size-checked on a Bioanalyzer 2100, and measured again with the KAPA Library Quantification kit. Every immunoSEQ 96-well plate was sequenced on a dedicated single-read 150-cycle Illumina NextSeq 550 flow cell. Turning to the authors' computational methods: Because only junctional sequences without quality scores were contained in the immunoSEQ output, filtering matching that applied to full-length reads could not be performed. Sequences were annotated with PyIR, a Python wrapper for IgBLAST v1.9, using IMGT germline references to assign V/J genes and CDR3. Reads were filtered out if the reads had weak V/J assignments (E-value above 1e-6), no CDR3, stop codons, out-of-frame junctions, or ambiguous translated residues. V3J clonotypes were defined as sequences sharing an identical inferred V gene, J gene, and CDR3 amino acid sequence. Percentage overlap between repertoires was calculated by dividing the number of shared unique clonotypes by the size of the smaller repertoire. Repertoire richness was assessed with RTK rarefaction, the Chao1 estimator, and Recon v2.1 estimates of unobserved clonotypes. For all TCRbeta clonotypes obtained by the gDNA method from four donors, generation probabilities were computed with OLGA. TCRdb stores this immuneACCESS table with in-frame sequences only. Part of the clones is absent; in the studies checked, under half of the shortfall reflects unresolved V genes, and no reason is known for the rest. D and trimming come from the DNA, and the V and J calls and clone size come from that table. The sample has over a million clones on record, around 97% of them singletons. 1.2% of the sample goes to the ten largest clones.

With respect to this clone: The clone's antigen remains unknown. Qualities for individual bases were not recorded, and no much larger clone is one base off.

The donors were healthy, HIV-negative adults with no recently reported acute infections or vaccinations. Every donor was a Caucasian adult living in Nashville, Tennessee, USA. Magnetic negative selection was used to enrich CD4+ T cells, after which naive cells were positively selected on CD45RA and the negative fraction became the memory subset. Blood was obtained by leukapheresis, after which PBMCs were separated by Ficoll-Histopaque density gradient centrifugation and cryopreserved in liquid nitrogen vapor phase. Purity and quantity of every magnetically sorted T cell population were checked by analytical flow cytometry. Each sorted fraction had its genomic DNA isolated and then quantified by UV absorbance on a Nanodrop 2000c. V is clipped by 7 bases and J by 2 bases, and the sequence between their germline boundaries is 15 bases long. The CDR3, cysteine through phenylalanine, is 15 amino acids long. Only the CDR3 portion is preserved as DNA: 45 bases, with reading frame beginning at the first base. The CDR1 and CDR2 encoded by the germline V gene (reference sequence) are LNHDA and SQIVND.

Results the study describes overall, beyond this receptor: Because the study included only a small number of donors, the genetic and exposure-history diversity represented was limited. Larger estimated clonotype richness was generally found for naive subsets than for memory subsets. Rarefaction of sorted-subset datasets indicated incomplete sequencing despite the large sequencing depth. Sharing across a few donors was observed for about 4.8% of naive CD4, over 3% of naive CD8, 2% to 2.5% of memory CD4, and around 0.4% of memory CD8 clonotypes. Compared with non-shared clonotypes, the clonotypes found in all four sorted-subset donors had higher generation probabilities. Sampling was restricted to blood, and TCR repertoires in tissues likely differ from the TCR repertoires found in blood. Pairwise subsampling indicated that sequencing depth was expected to affect the degree of clonotype sharing among donors.

In this chain, TRBV19 is recombined with TRBJ2-4; the D gene is perhaps TRBD1, from 6 matching bases. Sequencing was done on a sample of naive CD4+ T cells sorted from blood. Explained via the paper, the cell subset or site label denotes: CD45RA+ positively selected. The clonotype originates from a man aged 25 to 45 in good health. The DNA reads as follows: TGTGCCAGTAAGGGGTGGCAGGGGTCCAAAAACATTCAGTACTTC. Its coded protein is CASKGWQGSKNIQYF.